These T cell receptor beta chains were read from a single sample in a study of cytomegalovirus exposure and HLA in healthy donors. Clones were read by immunoSEQ multiplex PCR, and TCRdb kept only the in-frame ones, dropping some. This listing includes nearly 35,000 clones. The sequenced sample consisted of PBMCs. Every receptor here comes from a woman in her thirties or forties in good health and CMV-seropositive. The CDR3 runs from the conserved cysteine through the conserved F or W. The order of the fields is J gene, D gene, V gene, CDR3 protein, CDR3 DNA. A D gene is named only where the DNA matches it firmly.

TRBJ2-7 | TRBD2 | TRBV6-1 | CASSGGLAGPYEQYF | TGTGCCAGCAGTGGGGGACTAGCGGGCCCCTACGAGCAGTACTTC
TRBJ2-5 | TRBD1 | TRBV5-1 | CASSSGQGAETQYF | TGCGCCAGCAGCTCAGGACAGGGGGCAGAGACCCAGTACTTC
TRBJ2-1 | . | TRBV6-5 | CASSWGTDSYNEQFF | TGTGCCAGCAGTTGGGGGACTGACTCCTACAATGAGCAGTTCTTC
TRBJ1-1 | . | TRBV5-1 | CASSFGGTTEAFF | TGCGCCAGCAGTTTCGGAGGGACCACTGAAGCTTTCTTT
TRBJ2-5 | TRBD2 | TRBV5-1 | CASSPGLAGRETQYF | TGCGCCAGCAGCCCGGGACTAGCGGGAAGAGAGACCCAGTACTTC
TRBJ2-2 | . | TRBV6-6 | CASSPGGSNTGELFF | TGTGCCAGCAGCCCAGGGGGGTCGAACACCGGGGAGCTGTTTTTT
TRBJ2-7 | . | TRBV30 | CAWSRTDSYEQYF | TGTGCCTGGAGCCGGACAGACTCCTACGAGCAGTACTTC
TRBJ2-5 | TRBD1 | TRBV5-6 | CASSLVAGGRETQYF | TGTGCCAGCAGCTTGGTGGCAGGGGGACGAGAGACCCAGTACTTC
TRBJ2-7 | TRBD1 | TRBV4-2 | CASSQDIGTVSEQYF | TGTGCCAGCAGCCAAGATATTGGGACAGTATCCGAGCAGTACTTC
TRBJ2-7 | . | TRBV18 | CASSPVGYEQYF | TGTGCCAGCTCACCTGTCGGCTACGAGCAGTACTTC
TRBJ2-3 | TRBD2 | TRBV7-9 | CASSSTVAGVRADTQYF | TGTGCCAGCAGCTCCACTGTAGCGGGAGTAAGAGCAGATACGCAGTATTTT
TRBJ2-7 | . | TRBV30 | CAWSRQFYYEQYF | TGTGCCTGGAGTCGACAGTTTTACTACGAGCAGTACTTC
TRBJ1-1 | TRBD1 | TRBV29-1 | CSGRRGRNPEAFF | TGCAGCGGCCGCAGGGGGCGAAATCCTGAAGCTTTCTTT
TRBJ2-1 | TRBD2 | TRBV5-6 | CASSGSGRDYNEQFF | TGTGCCAGCAGCGGTAGCGGGAGAGACTACAATGAGCAGTTCTTC
TRBJ2-2 | . | TRBV6-5 | CASSYRPGAGELFF | TGTGCCAGCAGTTACCGCCCGGGGGCCGGGGAGCTGTTTTTT
TRBJ2-7 | TRBD1 | TRBV30 | CAWAGQDAYEQYF | TGTGCCTGGGCGGGACAGGACGCCTACGAGCAGTACTTC
TRBJ2-3 | TRBD2 | TRBV5-1 | CASSLGLAGGPDTQYF | TGCGCCAGCAGCCTAGGACTAGCGGGAGGGCCAGATACGCAGTATTTT
TRBJ2-3 | TRBD1 | TRBV7-2 | CASSFTAGQANTQYF | TGTGCCAGCAGCTTCACAGCTGGACAGGCGAATACGCAGTATTTT
TRBJ1-1 | TRBD1 | TRBV6-5 | CASRPYRGPAQAFF | TGTGCCAGCAGACCCTACAGGGGACCCGCACAAGCTTTCTTT
TRBJ2-3 | TRBD1 | TRBV7-2 | CASSFTDRGVSQYF | TGTGCCAGCAGCTTCACCGACAGGGGAGTTTCGCAGTATTTT
TRBJ2-5 | TRBD2 | TRBV9 | CASSPLAGVTEEQYF | TGTGCCAGCAGCCCGTTAGCGGGAGTCACGGAGGAGCAGTACTTC
TRBJ2-3 | TRBD2 | TRBV30 | CAWSVLAPQQADTQYF | TGTGCCTGGAGTGTACTAGCGCCACAGCAGGCAGATACGCAGTATTTT
TRBJ2-5 | . | TRBV30 | CAWEPGTGRGAQYF | TGTGCCTGGGAGCCCGGGACAGGCCGGGGGGCCCAGTACTTC
TRBJ1-1 | . | TRBV6-1 | CASSEQAGTEAFF | TGTGCCAGCAGTGAACAGGCGGGCACTGAAGCTTTCTTT
TRBJ2-7 | . | TRBV4-3 | CASSHYSGYSYEQYF | TGCGCCAGCAGCCATTACAGCGGATACTCCTACGAGCAGTACTTC
TRBJ2-7 | . | TRBV5-1 | CASSLYGGEEQYF | TGCGCCAGCAGCTTGTATGGAGGGGAGGAGCAGTACTTC
TRBJ1-3 | . | TRBV6-5 | CASSPGGPGNTIYF | TGTGCCAGCAGCCCGGGGGGTCCTGGAAACACCATATATTTT
TRBJ2-7 | . | TRBV11-3 | CASSSPGDRYEQYF | TGTGCCAGCAGCTCCCCAGGGGATAGATACGAGCAGTACTTC
TRBJ1-2 | . | TRBV6-1 | CASGRAANYGYTF | TGTGCCAGCGGGAGGGCAGCTAACTATGGCTACACCTTC
TRBJ2-3 | . | TRBV27 | CASSFRWAQDTQYF | TGTGCCAGCAGCTTTAGATGGGCCCAAGATACGCAGTATTTT
TRBJ2-5 | TRBD2 | TRBV7-8 | CASNRGLARQETQYF | TGTGCCAGCAACCGGGGACTAGCGAGACAAGAGACCCAGTACTTC
TRBJ2-7 | TRBD2 | TRBV6-4 | CASSHHRDYLSYEQYF | TGTGCCAGCAGTCACCACCGGGACTACCTCTCCTACGAGCAGTACTTC
TRBJ2-5 | . | TRBV5-4 | CASSLRPEWYQETQYF | TGTGCCAGCAGCTTGAGACCGGAGTGGTACCAAGAGACCCAGTACTTC
TRBJ2-1 | . | TRBV19 | CASSTGQKYNEQFF | TGTGCCAGTAGTACCGGACAGAAATACAATGAGCAGTTCTTC
TRBJ2-7 | TRBD1 | TRBV30 | CAWSVLGQGAPEQYF | TGTGCCTGGAGTGTACTTGGACAGGGGGCGCCTGAGCAGTACTTC
TRBJ2-5 | . | TRBV10-2 | CASSAAGPGETQYF | TGCGCCAGCAGTGCCGCAGGTCCAGGAGAGACCCAGTACTTC
TRBJ2-5 | . | TRBV5-1 | CASSLLGLKETQYF | TGCGCCAGCAGCTTGTTGGGCCTAAAAGAGACCCAGTACTTC
TRBJ2-5 | . | TRBV4-1 | CASSQDAGQQETQYF | TGCGCCAGCAGCCAAGACGCAGGACAGCAAGAGACCCAGTACTTC
TRBJ2-7 | . | TRBV7-9 | CASSLDQLNEQYF | TGTGCCAGCAGCTTAGACCAACTAAACGAGCAGTACTTC
TRBJ1-4 | . | TRBV13 | CASSFGPAQGSTNEKLFF | TGTGCCAGCAGCTTCGGCCCTGCACAGGGATCAACTAATGAAAAACTGTTTTTT
TRBJ1-2 | TRBD1 | TRBV4-1 | CASRGRDRGYGYTF | TGCGCCAGCAGAGGACGGGACAGGGGCTATGGCTACACCTTC
TRBJ1-1 | TRBD1 | TRBV19 | CASSETGALNTEAFF | TGTGCCAGTAGTGAAACAGGGGCCCTGAACACTGAAGCTTTCTTT
TRBJ2-7 | . | TRBV30 | CAWSVGGSQEQYF | TGTGCCTGGAGTGTTGGAGGGTCCCAGGAGCAGTACTTC
TRBJ1-5 | TRBD1 | TRBV18 | CASRTGLNQPQHF | TGTGCCAGCAGGACAGGGCTAAATCAGCCCCAGCATTTT
TRBJ2-7 | TRBD2 | TRBV30 | CAWSVFSGRRPSYEQYF | TGTGCCTGGAGTGTTTTTAGCGGGAGAAGGCCCTCTTACGAGCAGTACTTC
TRBJ2-7 | . | TRBV20-1 | CSVVGNYEQYF | TGCAGTGTAGTCGGGAACTACGAGCAGTACTTC
TRBJ2-7 | TRBD2 | TRBV6-1 | CASRGGGLADEQYF | TGTGCCAGCAGGGGGGGAGGGCTAGCGGACGAGCAGTACTTC
TRBJ2-1 | . | TRBV19 | CASSMGGSSDNEQFF | TGTGCCAGTAGTATGGGGGGTTCGTCCGACAATGAGCAGTTCTTC
TRBJ1-2 | . | TRBV5-1 | CASRERQVGGYTF | TGCGCCAGCAGGGAGAGACAGGTTGGGGGCTACACCTTC
TRBJ2-2 | . | TRBV11-1 | CASSLDQAGELFF | TGTGCCAGCAGCTTAGACCAGGCCGGGGAGCTGTTTTTT
TRBJ2-1 | TRBD2 | TRBV6-1 | CASLGTGGNYNEQFF | TGTGCCAGCTTAGGAACGGGGGGAAACTACAATGAGCAGTTCTTC
TRBJ2-7 | . | TRBV18 | CASSLDSRPEQYF | TGTGCCAGCTCACTGGACAGTCGCCCCGAGCAGTACTTC
TRBJ2-7 | TRBD1 | TRBV27 | CASKVDRAGRQYF | TGTGCCAGCAAGGTGGACAGGGCGGGCCGGCAGTACTTC
TRBJ1-1 | . | TRBV5-1 | CASSQGGGYTEAFF | TGCGCCAGCAGCCAGGGAGGGGGGTACACTGAAGCTTTCTTT
TRBJ2-5 | TRBD2 | TRBV30 | CAWSTGGGQETQYF | TGTGCCTGGAGTACTGGCGGGGGCCAAGAGACCCAGTACTTC
TRBJ1-2 | . | TRBV7-9 | CASSLMGRGAYGYTF | TGTGCCAGCAGCTTAATGGGCCGGGGGGCCTATGGCTACACCTTC
TRBJ2-6 | . | TRBV28 | CASLFETAGANVLTF | TGTGCCAGCCTGTTTGAAACTGCCGGGGCCAACGTCCTGACTTTC
TRBJ2-1 | TRBD2 | TRBV18 | CASSLTSGRGRNEQFF | TGTGCCAGCTCGCTCACTAGCGGGAGAGGGCGCAATGAGCAGTTCTTC